The entry that follows covers one T cell receptor (beta chain) sequence. This CDR3 has 13 residues. The ends were cut back, 1 base at V and 8 bases at J, with 9 bases in the middle. Germline V gene sequence: CDR1 SGHTA, CDR2 FQGNSA. In the study's own analysis: Amplification from reference gene primers served as the basis for estimated nucleated cell counts. TCRdb's copy holds only in-frame clones and misses some; the assay was immunoSEQ multiplex PCR. That table supplies the V and J calls and clone size; D and trimming were determined from the DNA. In the table there are approximately 170,000 clones, 80% to 90% of which are singletons. This specimen belongs to a study of blood T cell repertoires in COVID-19. Study in general: Whether acute or convalescent, the COVID-19 samples came from the United States, Italy and Spain. T cells, B-cell-depleted T cells, or PBMCs supplied cDNA or gDNA.

The source of this sequence is a man aged 18 to 30 with active or convalescent COVID-19. This rearrangement joins TRBV7-2 to TRBJ1-3, with D possibly TRBD1 on 5 matching bases. Specimen: peripheral blood. The CDR3 region has the DNA TGTGCCAGCAGCTTAGAAGGGGTTGACACCATATATTTT. It yields the protein CASSLEGVDTIYF.